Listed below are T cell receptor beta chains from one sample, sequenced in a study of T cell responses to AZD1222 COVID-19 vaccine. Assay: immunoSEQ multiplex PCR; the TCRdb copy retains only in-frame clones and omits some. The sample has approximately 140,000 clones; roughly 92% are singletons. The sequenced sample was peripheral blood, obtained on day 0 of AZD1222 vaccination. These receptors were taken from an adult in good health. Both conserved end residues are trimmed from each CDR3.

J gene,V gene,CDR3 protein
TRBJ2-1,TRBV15,ATSRMGPGDNEQF
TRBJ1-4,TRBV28,ASSFGGAAGEKLF
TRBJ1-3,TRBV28,ASSLFGTLSGNTIY
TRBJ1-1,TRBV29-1,SVEEATMNTEAF
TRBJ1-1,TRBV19,ASTPQGARLANTEAF
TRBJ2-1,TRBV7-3,ASSLRLAGAPTSSYNEQF
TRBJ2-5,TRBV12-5,ASGLLRGN
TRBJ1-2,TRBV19,ASSNPGGGGYGYT
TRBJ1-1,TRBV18,ASSSMNTEAF
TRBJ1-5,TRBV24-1,ATSDGRGRGNQPQH
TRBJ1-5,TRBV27,ASRGRGVGNQPQH
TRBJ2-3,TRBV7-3,ASSLLGGEDTQY
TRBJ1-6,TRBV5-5,ASSLEHALDSPLH
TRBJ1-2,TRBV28,ASSPGALTSTGGYT
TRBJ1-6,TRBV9,ASSVDRNSPLH
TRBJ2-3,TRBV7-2,ASNPLVADTQY
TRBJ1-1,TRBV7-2,ASSLSGLNTEAF
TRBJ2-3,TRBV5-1,ASREGRDWTDTQY
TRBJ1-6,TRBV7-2,ASSFHRDGSPLH
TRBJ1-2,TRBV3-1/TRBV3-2,ASSPRGEGLMGYT
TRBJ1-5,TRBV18,ASHAGPAIDKPQH
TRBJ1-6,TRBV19,ASHRDSFAQPLH
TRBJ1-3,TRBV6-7,ASSSRLGPFSGNTIY
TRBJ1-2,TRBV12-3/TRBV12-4,ASSTPPGYGYT
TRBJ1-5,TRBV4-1,ASSQLDRSNQPQH
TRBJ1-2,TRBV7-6,ASSLDWRTQTYNYGYT
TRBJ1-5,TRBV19,ASSTGGANQPQH
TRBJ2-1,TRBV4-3,ASSQDKVSSDEQF
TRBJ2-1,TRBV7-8,ASSLGLPPYNEQF
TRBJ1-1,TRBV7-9,ASSSGTGQMNTEAF
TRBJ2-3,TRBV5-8,ASSLAVAGGTIDTQY
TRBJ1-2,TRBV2,ASSRTGNDGYT
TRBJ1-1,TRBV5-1,ASSSQTGGRGNTEAF
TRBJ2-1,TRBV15,ATSSRAPGNEQF
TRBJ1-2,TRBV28,ASSSDRAPNRGYGYT